The clone carrying this T cell receptor (beta chain) appeared a few times. Its target is not known. Assay used: immunoSEQ multiplex PCR; TCRdb lists only in-frame clones, some missing. The sample has roughly 20,000 clones, approximately 80% seen once. Germline V gene sequence: CDR1 ENHRY, CDR2 SYGVKD. The CDR3 length is 12 residues. The ends were cut back, 3 bases at V and 4 bases at J, with 6 bases in the middle. This sample is part of a study of tumor-infiltrating lymphocytes in localized non-small cell lung cancer. Study in general: Each patient gave resected tumor and non-adjacent uninvolved lung tissue. Overall study results and limits: Available tissue quantity limited TCR sequencing to a patient subset. Tumors had more T cell infiltration than uninvolved lung, per TCRbeta sequencing and CD3 counts. No link was found between tumor T-cell fraction and recurrence-free survival.

This receptor was taken from a human donor with non-small cell lung cancer. Sequencing used lung tumor tissue. This sequence joins TRBV10-3 and TRBJ1-2; D unclear. The CDR3 bases are TGTGCCATCAGTGAAGGAATCTATGGCTACACCTTC. It specifies CAISEGIYGYTF.